This T cell receptor (beta chain) was captured in a study of early T cells in non-severe SARS-CoV-2 infection. Points from the study as a whole: VDJdb matching, biased toward anti-spike CD8 responses, missed private and CD4 specificities.

Molecules of cDNA were individually given unique molecular identifiers that were attached to them. MiXCR was run by TCRdb on the 5' RACE reads, yielding one entry per CDR3 protein. The profile shows some 77,000 distinct CDR3 sequences, more than 7.5% of them singletons. Concerning this clonotype itself: As yet, its antigen is unknown. A read error is possible here, since a much larger clone lies one base away. The CDR3 carries no conserved terminal phenylalanine or tryptophan, so it likely arises from a read error.

The CDR3 loop spans 13 amino acids. Germline CDR1 and CDR2: MDHEN and SYDVKM. Between the trimmed V and J ends, which lost 7 bases and 4 bases, there was a span of 14 bases. The receptor was derived from an adult who was a healthcare worker with PCR-confirmed SARS-CoV-2 infection or an uninfected control (not recorded which). V is TRBV28 and J is TRBJ2-7, with D possibly being TRBD1 or TRBD2 (6 bases each). Specimen: whole blood. The CDR3 DNA sequence: TGTGCCAGCACCGGGGGCCGGAAATACGAGCAGTACTAC. This gives the protein CASTGGRKYEQYY.